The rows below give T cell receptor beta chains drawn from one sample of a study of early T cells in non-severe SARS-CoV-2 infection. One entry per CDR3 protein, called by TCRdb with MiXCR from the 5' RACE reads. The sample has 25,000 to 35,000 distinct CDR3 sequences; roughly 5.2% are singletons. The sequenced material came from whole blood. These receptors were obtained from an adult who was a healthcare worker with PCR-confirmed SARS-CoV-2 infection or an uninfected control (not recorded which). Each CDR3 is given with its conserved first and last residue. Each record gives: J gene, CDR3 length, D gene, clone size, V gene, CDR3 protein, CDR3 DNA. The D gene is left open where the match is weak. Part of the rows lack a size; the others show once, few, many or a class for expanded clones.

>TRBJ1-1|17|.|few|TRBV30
CAWSPIIGRAQYTEAFF
TGTGCCTGGAGCCCCATAATTGGCCGGGCTCAATACACTGAAGCTTTCTTT
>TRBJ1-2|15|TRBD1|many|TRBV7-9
CASSLGGTGAYGYTF
TGTGCCAGCAGCTTAGGAGGGACAGGGGCCTATGGCTACACCTTC
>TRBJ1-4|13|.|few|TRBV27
CASMTAVNEKLFF
TGTGCCAGCATGACAGCAGTTAATGAAAAACTGTTTTTT
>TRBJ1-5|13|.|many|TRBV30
CALRTADNQPQHF
TGTGCCTTAAGGACAGCGGACAATCAGCCCCAGCATTTT
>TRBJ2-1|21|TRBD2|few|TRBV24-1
CATSDRKRGGTSGLSYNEQFF
TGTGCCACCAGTGACCGCAAAAGAGGCGGGACTAGCGGTCTCTCCTACAATGAGCAGTTCTTC
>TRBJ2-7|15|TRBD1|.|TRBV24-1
CATSESGTGNYEQYF
TGTGCCACCAGTGAGTCCGGGACAGGCAACTACGAGCAGTACTTC
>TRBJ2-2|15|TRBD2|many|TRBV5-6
CASSLFGRPGGELFF
TGTGCCAGCAGCTTGTTCGGGAGGCCAGGCGGGGAGCTGTTTTTT
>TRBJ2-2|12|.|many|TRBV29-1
CSVGQGTGELFF
TGCAGCGTTGGTCAGGGAACCGGGGAGCTGTTTTTT
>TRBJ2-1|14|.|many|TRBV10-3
CAISELVGYNEQFF
TGTGCCATCAGTGAATTGGTGGGGTATAATGAGCAGTTCTTC
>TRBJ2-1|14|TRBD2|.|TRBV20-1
CSATTSGGGYEQFF
TGCAGTGCCACGACTAGCGGGGGGGGCTATGAGCAGTTCTTC
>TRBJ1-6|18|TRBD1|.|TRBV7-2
CASSLARRTGSYNSPLHF
TGTGCCAGCAGCTTAGCTAGGAGGACAGGGTCCTATAATTCACCCCTCCACTTT
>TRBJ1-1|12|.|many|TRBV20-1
CSAFRMNTEAFF
TGCAGTGCTTTCCGGATGAACACTGAAGCTTTCTTT
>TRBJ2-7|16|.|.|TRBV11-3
CASSLTGGHPSYEQYF
TGTGCCAGCAGCTTAACGGGCGGACACCCCTCCTACGAGCAGTACTTC
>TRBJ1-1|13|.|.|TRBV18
CASSQHRNTEAFF
TGTGCCAGCTCACAACACCGTAACACTGAAGCTTTCTTT
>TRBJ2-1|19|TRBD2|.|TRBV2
CASSPGRQGLAGMNNEQFF
TGTGCCAGCAGTCCCGGGAGACAGGGACTAGCGGGAATGAACAATGAGCAGTTCTTC
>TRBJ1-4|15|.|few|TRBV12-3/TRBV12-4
CASSPSGTRSGKLFF
TGTGCCAGCAGTCCCAGCGGAACCAGGTCGGGGAAACTGTTTTTT
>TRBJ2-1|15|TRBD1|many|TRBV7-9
CASSRGTGLYNEQFF
TGTGCCAGCAGCCGCGGGACAGGGCTCTACAATGAGCAGTTCTTC
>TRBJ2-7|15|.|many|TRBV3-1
CASSPRTDRSYEQYF
TGTGCCAGCAGCCCTCGGACAGATCGCTCCTACGAGCAGTACTTC
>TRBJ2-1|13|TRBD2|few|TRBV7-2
CASSLAGRDEQFF
TGTGCCAGCAGCTTAGCTGGGAGGGATGAGCAGTTCTTC
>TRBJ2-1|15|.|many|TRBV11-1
CASSHFFSSYNEQFF
TGTGCCAGCAGCCATTTCTTCAGCTCCTACAATGAGCAGTTCTTC
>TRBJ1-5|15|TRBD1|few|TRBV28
CAIQRVGQGEQPQHF
TGTGCCATCCAGAGGGTGGGACAGGGAGAGCAGCCCCAGCATTTT
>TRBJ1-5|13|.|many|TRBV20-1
CSASRDQNQPQHF
TGCAGTGCTAGCCGGGACCAAAATCAGCCCCAGCATTTT
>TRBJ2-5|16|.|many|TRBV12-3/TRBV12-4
CASSLGIAPVGETQYF
TGTGCCAGCAGTTTAGGTATAGCCCCGGTCGGGGAGACCCAGTACTTC
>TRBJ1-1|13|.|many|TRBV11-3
CASSTRGEAEAFF
TGTGCCAGCAGCACAAGGGGCGAGGCTGAAGCTTTCTTT
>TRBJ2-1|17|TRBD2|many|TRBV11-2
CASSLGGTTLPGHEQFF
TGTGCCAGCAGCTTAGGGGGGACTACCTTACCGGGACATGAGCAGTTCTTC
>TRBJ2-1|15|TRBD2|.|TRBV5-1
CASSHTIAGVGEQFF
TGCGCCAGCAGCCACACAATAGCGGGAGTAGGTGAGCAGTTCTTC
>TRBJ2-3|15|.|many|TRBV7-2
CASSSVGAGADTQYF
TGTGCCAGCAGCTCTGTAGGGGCCGGGGCAGATACGCAGTATTTT
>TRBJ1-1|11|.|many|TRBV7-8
CASSLRDEAFF
TGTGCCAGCAGCCTCCGGGACGAAGCTTTCTTT
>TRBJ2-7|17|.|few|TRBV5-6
CASSLAYGRLDAHEQYF
TGTGCCAGCAGCTTGGCTTACGGAAGACTAGACGCCCACGAGCAGTACTTC
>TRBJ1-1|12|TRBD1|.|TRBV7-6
CASSQSRGQAFF
TGTGCCAGCAGCCAAAGCAGGGGGCAGGCTTTCTTT
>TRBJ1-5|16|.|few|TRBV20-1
CSARDDGAESNQPQHF
TGCAGTGCTAGAGATGACGGGGCAGAAAGCAATCAGCCCCAGCATTTT
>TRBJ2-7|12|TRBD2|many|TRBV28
CASSLRELGQYF
TGTGCCAGCAGTTTGCGGGAGCTGGGGCAGTACTTC
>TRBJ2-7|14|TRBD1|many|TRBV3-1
CASSQEGQGDEQYF
TGTGCCAGCAGCCAAGAGGGACAGGGTGACGAGCAGTACTTC
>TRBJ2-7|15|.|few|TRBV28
CASSSPGYYTGEQYF
TGTGCCAGCAGTTCTCCGGGATACTATACGGGAGAGCAGTACTTC
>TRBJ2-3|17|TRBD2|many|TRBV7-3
CASSSTGTSGPTDTQYF
TGTGCCAGCAGCTCCACCGGGACTAGCGGGCCCACAGATACGCAGTATTTT
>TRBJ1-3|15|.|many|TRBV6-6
CASSYSGGPGNTIYF
TGTGCCAGCAGTTACTCAGGGGGTCCTGGAAACACCATATATTTT
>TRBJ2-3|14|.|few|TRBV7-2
CASSLARLTDTQYF
TGTGCCAGCAGCTTAGCGCGACTTACAGATACGCAGTATTTT
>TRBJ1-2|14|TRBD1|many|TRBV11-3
CASSAGQGDYGYTF
TGTGCCAGCAGCGCAGGACAGGGCGACTATGGCTACACCTTC
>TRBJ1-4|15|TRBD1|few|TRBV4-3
CASSRWTGPGEKLFF
TGCGCCAGCAGCCGATGGACAGGCCCTGGGGAAAAACTGTTTTTT
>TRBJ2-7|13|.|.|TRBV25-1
CASSGTYGNEQYF
TGTGCCAGCAGTGGAACGTACGGTAACGAGCAGTACTTC
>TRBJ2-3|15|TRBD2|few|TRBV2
CASSDPSGGTDTQYF
TGTGCCAGCAGTGACCCTAGCGGGGGGACAGATACGCAGTATTTT
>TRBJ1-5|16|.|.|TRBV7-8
CASSPWSLYSNQPQHF
TGTGCCAGCAGCCCCTGGTCTCTTTATAGCAATCAGCCCCAGCATTTT
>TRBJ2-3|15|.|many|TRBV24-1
CATSDSPDRTDTQYF
TGTGCCACCAGTGATTCCCCGGACCGTACAGATACGCAGTATTTT
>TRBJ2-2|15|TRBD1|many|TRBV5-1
CASRSGTGGSGELFF
TGCGCCAGCAGGTCCGGGACAGGGGGCTCCGGGGAGCTGTTTTTT
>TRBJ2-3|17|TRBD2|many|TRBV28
CASSSTPGGGLTDTQYF
TGTGCCAGCAGTTCCACCCCTGGCGGGGGGCTCACAGATACGCAGTATTTT
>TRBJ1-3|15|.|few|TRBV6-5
CASSDGTRPGNTIYF
TGTGCCAGCAGCGACGGGACTAGGCCTGGAAACACCATATATTTT
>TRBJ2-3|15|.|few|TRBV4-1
CASSLSGHSTDTQYF
TGCGCCAGCAGCCTGAGCGGGCATAGCACAGATACGCAGTATTTT
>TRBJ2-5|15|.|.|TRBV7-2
CASSLDRGRVETQYF
TGTGCCAGCAGCTTAGATCGGGGCAGGGTAGAGACCCAGTACTTC
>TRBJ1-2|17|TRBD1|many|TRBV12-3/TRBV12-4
CASSLRGSGGLSYGYTF
TGTGCCAGCAGTTTGAGGGGGTCAGGGGGCCTTTCCTATGGCTACACCTTC
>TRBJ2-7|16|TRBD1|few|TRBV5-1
CASSPGVGTGSLEQYF
TGCGCCAGCAGCCCTGGAGTTGGGACAGGGTCGTTGGAGCAGTACTTC
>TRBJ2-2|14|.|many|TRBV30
CAWSGTGYTGELFF
TGTGCCTGGAGTGGCACAGGGTACACCGGGGAGCTGTTTTTT
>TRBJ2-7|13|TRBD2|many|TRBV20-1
CSAFVAGGREQYF
TGCAGTGCATTTGTAGCGGGAGGGCGGGAGCAGTACTTC
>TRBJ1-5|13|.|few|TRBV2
CASRSESNQPQHF
TGTGCCAGCAGGTCGGAGAGCAATCAGCCCCAGCATTTT
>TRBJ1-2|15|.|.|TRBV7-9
CASSYQTGAYYGYTF
TGTGCCAGCAGCTACCAGACCGGGGCATACTATGGCTACACCTTC
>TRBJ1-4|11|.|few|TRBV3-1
CASSPGGKLFF
TGTGCCAGCAGCCCCGGAGGAAAACTGTTTTTT
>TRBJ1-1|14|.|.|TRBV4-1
CASSQGLLSTEAFF
TGCGCCAGCAGCCAAGGGCTCTTGAGCACTGAAGCTTTCTTT
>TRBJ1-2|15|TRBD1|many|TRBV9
CASSVAYRGGYGYTF
TGTGCCAGCAGCGTAGCTTACAGGGGCGGCTATGGCTACACCTTC
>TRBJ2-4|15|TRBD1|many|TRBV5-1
CASSHGQARRDIQYF
TGCGCCAGCAGCCACGGACAGGCCAGAAGGGACATTCAGTACTTC
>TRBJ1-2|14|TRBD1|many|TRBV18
CASTGDSQSYGYTF
TGTGCCAGCACGGGGGACAGCCAATCCTATGGCTACACCTTC